The 6 T cell receptor beta chains presented below share a single source sample, sequenced in a study of regulatory T cells in long-lasting Graves disease. Both iRepertoire HTBI primers and Arm-PCR of CDR3 regions were used to build the TCR beta libraries. From the multiplex PCR reads, TCRdb called clonotypes with MiXCR, one entry per CDR3 protein. The table lists fewer than 650,000 distinct CDR3 sequences, more than 15% of them singletons. As for time point: newly diagnosed GD, antithyroid drugs for less than 3 months. With RNA extracted from PBMCs as input, the TCR library was made. The same data also contributed to another study, on T cells in Graves' hyperthyroidism and ophthalmopathy.

The material sequenced was peripheral blood mononuclear cells (PBMCs), taken at new diagnosis, from a patient treated with antithyroid drugs. The source of these receptors is a man aged 18-30 years with Graves disease.

The J gene is TRBJ2-3, the V gene TRBV4-1; 9 positions match TRBD2. With 1 base clipped from V and 4 bases from J, the junction kept 6 bases outside the gene matches. The length of the CDR3 is 16 residues. The germline gives CDR1 MGHRA, CDR2 YSYEKL. The DNA for the CDR3 is TGCGCCAGCAGCCAAGTGGCGGGAGGGCCATCAGATACGCAGTATTTT. Translating gives CASSQVAGGPSDTQYF.

V is TRBV6-2 or TRBV6-3 and J is TRBJ2-5, with D hard to call. The CDR3 sequence is 14 residues long. V was cut by 7 bases and J by 0 bases, with 12 bases left in between. Germline CDR1 MNHEY, CDR2 SVGEGT. The CDR3 DNA follows: TGTGCCAGCACGGTTAGAGGAGACCAAGAGACCCAGTACTTC. Translation gives CASTVRGDQETQYF.

This clonotype was detected many times. The chain recombines TRBV7-9 with TRBJ2-5, with 11 bases matching TRBD1. CDR3 length: 14 amino acids. Germline V gives CDR1 SEHNR, CDR2 FQNEAQ (reference sequence). V lost 3 bases, J lost 5 bases, and 2 bases stayed unmatched. The DNA for the CDR3 is TGTGCCAGCAGCTTCGGACAGGGGGCGGAGACCCAGTACTTC. Translation: CASSFGQGAETQYF.

In its sample, this clonotype was seen many times. The gene calls are TRBV2 and TRBJ1-5, with D hard to call. The V gene's germline CDR1 is SNHLY and CDR2 FYNNEI. The CDR3 spans 16 residues. The germline V and J ends were trimmed by 6 bases and 3 bases, with 18 bases remaining between them. The CDR3 loop is CASRGMEGRDNQPQHF. In DNA, the CDR3 is TGTGCCAGCAGGGGGATGGAGGGCCGGGACAATCAGCCCCAGCATTTT.

CDR3 in amino acids: CASSAGGSNQPQHF. In DNA form, the CDR3 reads TGTGCCAGCAGTGCGGGAGGGAGCAATCAGCCCCAGCATTTT. The gene calls are TRBV27 and TRBJ1-5; D is ambiguous. CDR3 size: 14 residues. The V gene lost 5 bases and the J gene lost 1 base, with 9 bases spanning the gap. Germline V gives CDR1 MNHEY, CDR2 SMNVEV (reference sequence).

J is TRBJ2-1 and V is TRBV6-1; 9 bases align to TRBD2. Germline V gene sequence: CDR1 MNHNS, CDR2 SASEGT. The CDR3 has 10 amino acids. This chain's CDR3 is CVSGRNEQFF. CDR3 bases: TGTGTTAGCGGGAGAAATGAGCAGTTCTTC.